Sequencing of this TCR beta chain was carried out in a study of OX40 agonist ivuxolimab in advanced cancers. Study-level information: There were three patients with partial responses, one having hepatocellular carcinoma and two cutaneous melanoma. Regarding the study as a whole: Average numbers of expanded clones were greater in CD8+ T cells than in CD4+.

The V gene lost 8 bases and the J gene lost 1 base, with 15 bases spanning the gap. CDR1 and CDR2 from the germline V gene are MDHEN and SYDVKM. The CDR3 is made up of 14 amino acids. The data were produced by immunoSEQ multiplex PCR, yet TCRdb's version contains in-frame clones alone and is incomplete. The repertoire has about 74,000 clones, 75% to 85% of them found once; the top ten carry 1.5% to 2%. Concerning this clone: Its target is not known.

The source of this sequence is an adult with an advanced solid tumor such as melanoma, head and neck, liver or kidney cancer. V usage is TRBV28 and J usage is TRBJ2-7, with D perhaps matching TRBD1 (6 bases). The input for sequencing was CD4+ or CD8+ T cells sorted from blood, taken in a trial of the OX40 agonist ivuxolimab. Here the CDR3 DNA reads TGTGCCAGCGGTAGACAGGCCTTATCCTACGAGCAGTACTTC. Its protein product is CASGRQALSYEQYF.